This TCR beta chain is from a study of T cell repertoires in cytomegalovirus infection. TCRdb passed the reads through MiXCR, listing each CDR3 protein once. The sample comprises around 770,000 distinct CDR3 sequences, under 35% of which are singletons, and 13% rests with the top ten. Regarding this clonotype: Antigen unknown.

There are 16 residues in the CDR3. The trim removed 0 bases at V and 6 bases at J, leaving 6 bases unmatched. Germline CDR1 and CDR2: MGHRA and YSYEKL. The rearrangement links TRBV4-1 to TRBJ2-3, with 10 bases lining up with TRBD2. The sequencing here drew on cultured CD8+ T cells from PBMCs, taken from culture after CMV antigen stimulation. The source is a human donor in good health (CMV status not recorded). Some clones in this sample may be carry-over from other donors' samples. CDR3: CASSQDKAGGPDTQYF. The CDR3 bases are TGCGCCAGCAGCCAAGATAAAGCGGGGGGGCCGGATACGCAGTATTTT.